These 29 T cell receptor beta chains were sequenced from one sample in a study of CD4 T cells in relation to SARS-CoV-2 and coronaviruses. The repertoire was sequenced with immunoSEQ multiplex PCR; TCRdb's copy has only in-frame clones and lacks some. The sample lists 55,000 to 75,000 clones; around 87% were seen once. Unexposed donor CD4+ T cells date from about 2011-2018, before the COVID-19 pandemic. Sequencing was carried out using memory CD4+ T cells from PBMCs. The source of these receptors is a human donor in good health.

The chain couples TRBV14 to TRBJ1-1; no firm D call. CDR3 size: 15 residues. CDR1 and CDR2 from the germline V gene are SGHDN and FVKESK. V shed 2 bases and J shed 4 bases, with 14 bases lying between them. The DNA of the CDR3 is TGTGCCAGCAGCCAATCACTTCGAAGCGGCACTGAAGCTTTCTTT. This translates into CASSQSLRSGTEAFF.

The CDR3: CASSVGGAGGGYTF. For the CDR3, the DNA is TGTGCCAGCAGTGTTGGTGGGGCAGGCGGTGGCTACACCTTC. J is TRBJ1-2 and V is TRBV2; the D gene is possibly TRBD1 (5 bases). The germline V gene has CDR1 SNHLY and CDR2 FYNNEI. Between the trimmed V and J ends, which lost 4 bases and 7 bases, there was a span of 16 bases. The CDR3 extends over 14 amino acids.

V and J are TRBV5-8 and TRBJ1-4; D remains ambiguous. CDR3 length: 13 residues. Per germline, CDR1 SGHTS and CDR2 YDEGEE. V lost 0 bases, J lost 8 bases, and 8 bases lay in between. The CDR3 nucleotides read TGTGCCAGCAGCTTGGTCGTCGGCGAAAAACTGTTTTTT. Translation: CASSLVVGEKLFF.

The sample holds one count of this clone. The chain employs TRBV11-2 and TRBJ2-3, with D uncertain. Germline CDR1 is SGHAT and CDR2 is FQNNGV. V was trimmed by 4 bases and J by 10 bases, leaving 9 bases between them. This CDR3 region has 11 residues. The CDR3 here is CASSSGWPQYF. The CDR3 nucleotides are TGTGCCAGCAGCTCAGGATGGCCGCAGTATTTT. The full variable domain, completed using reference TRBV11-2 and TRBJ2-3, is EAGVAQSPRYKIIEKRQSVAFWCNPISGHATLYWYQQILGQGPKLLIQFQNNGVVDDSQLPKDRFSAERLKGVDSTLKIQPAKLEDSAVYLCASSSGWPQYFGPGTRLTVL.

V is TRBV6-5 and J is TRBJ1-6; 7 bases map to TRBD1. J was trimmed by 8 bases and V by 6 bases; bases with no gene match: 4. From germline, CDR1 is MNHEY and CDR2 SVGAGI. The CDR3 runs 13 residues. The CDR3 DNA sequence: TGTGCCAGCAGGGCAGACAGGGATTCACCCCTCCACTTT. Its translation: CASRADRDSPLHF.

The chain has TRBV5-4 and TRBJ1-4; tentatively, D is TRBD1 (6 bases). Trimming removed 5 bases at V and 6 bases at J, with 14 bases between. Germline-derived CDR1 and CDR2 are SGHNT and YYREEE (reference sequence). The CDR3 sequence is 14 residues long. This CDR3 reads CASSRGGSDEKLFF. CDR3 sequence (DNA): TGTGCCAGCAGTAGGGGGGGGAGTGATGAAAAACTGTTTTTT.

V gene TRBV6-2 or TRBV6-3 combines with J gene TRBJ2-3; tentative D call: TRBD1 (5 bases). In germline, CDR1 is MNHEY, CDR2 SVGEGT. The CDR3 runs to 15 residues. V lost 2 bases and J 0 bases, leaving 9 bases between the germline ends. CDR3 sequence (DNA): TGTGCCAGCAGTTACGGGGCGGAGAGCACAGATACGCAGTATTTT. This translates into CASSYGAESTDTQYF.

The chain links TRBV2 to TRBJ1-5, with TRBD1 as a possible D gene (5 bases). Per the germline V gene, CDR1 is SNHLY and CDR2 is FYNNEI. The V end lost 7 bases, the J end lost 2 bases, and 9 bases lay between the germline ends. CDR3 length: 13 residues. In DNA, the CDR3 is TGTGCCAGCAACCCGGGGGGCAATCAGCCCCAGCATTTT. It is translated as CASNPGGNQPQHF.

The chain combines TRBV28 with TRBJ1-3, with TRBD1 matching 7 bases. The J segment lost 0 bases and the V segment lost 7 bases, leaving 9 bases of the junction unmatched. From germline, CDR1 is MDHEN and CDR2 SYDVKM. CDR3 length: 16 amino acids. CDR3 in amino acids: CASIRQGAISGNTIYF. CDR3 bases: TGTGCCAGCATCAGACAGGGTGCCATCTCTGGAAACACCATATATTTT.

The chain is built from TRBV5-4 and TRBJ2-7; D perhaps matches TRBD1 (6 bases). V dropped 4 bases and J dropped 5 bases, with 13 bases sitting between them. Germline CDR1 is SGHNT and CDR2 is YYREEE (reference sequence). CDR3 length equals 13 residues. CDR3 sequence: CASSGGLGDEQYF. The DNA for the CDR3 is TGTGCCAGCAGCGGGGGCCTCGGTGACGAGCAGTACTTC. The complete variable domain, with remaining parts taken from reference TRBV5-4 and TRBJ2-7, reads ETGVTQSPTHLIKTRGQQVTLRCSSQSGHNTVSWYQQALGQGPQFIFQYYREEENGRGNFPPRFSGLQFPNYSSELNVNALELDDSALYLCASSGGLGDEQYFGPGTRLTVT.

This rearrangement joins TRBV27 to TRBJ1-5; D possibly corresponds to TRBD1 (5 bases). Trimming removed 3 bases from V and 0 bases from J, with 18 bases in between. This CDR3 region has 18 residues. Germline lookup yields CDR1 MNHEY and CDR2 SMNVEV (reference sequence). The CDR3 spells CASSFGHRIANSNQPQHF. In DNA, the CDR3 is TGTGCCAGCAGTTTCGGACACCGGATCGCCAATAGCAATCAGCCCCAGCATTTT.

The V gene is TRBV29-1, the J gene TRBJ2-7, with a weak D call TRBD2 (5 bases). This CDR3 comprises 11 residues. V lost 7 bases and J lost 3, with 10 bases in between. CDR1 and CDR2 (germline): SQVTM, ANQGSEA. The CDR3 DNA is TGCAGCGCCGGAGGATACTACGAGCAGTACTTC. Its translation is CSAGGYYEQYF.

There are a few counts of this clone. This rearrangement joins TRBV30 to TRBJ2-2, with D hard to call. With 8 bases removed from V and 2 bases from J, the gap between germline ends came to 9 bases. Germline V gene sequence: CDR1 GTSNPN, CDR2 SVGIG (reference sequence). The CDR3 length is 12 residues. The DNA for the CDR3 is TGTGCCACCGACGGAAACACCGGGGAGCTGTTTTTT. Its translation: CATDGNTGELFF.

This clone was seen a single time. CDR3 sequence (DNA): TGCGCCAGCAGCCAAGATCACGGGCCGGCGGTTCAGCCCCAGCATTTT. This translates into CASSQDHGPAVQPQHF. The chain carries TRBV4-1 and TRBJ1-5, with D unresolved. Trimming removed 0 bases from V and 6 bases from J, with 15 bases in between. The CDR3 consists of 16 residues. Germline V gives CDR1 MGHRA, CDR2 YSYEKL.

This clone was counted once. The rearrangement joins TRBV5-1 to TRBJ1-2; 10 bases align to TRBD1. Germline CDR1 reads SGHRS; CDR2 reads YFSETQ. Germline trimming cut 4 bases from V and 8 bases from J; bases unmatched to any gene: 11. The CDR3 length is 15 residues. CDR3 DNA: TGCGCCAGCAGCCCTCCGGGACAGGGGTATGAGGGCTACACCTTC. Translated: CASSPPGQGYEGYTF.

This clone was detected once. This sequence joins TRBV5-1 and TRBJ1-1, with D uncertain. The CDR3 runs to 14 residues. Per the germline V gene, CDR1 is SGHRS and CDR2 is YFSETQ. V shed 7 bases and J shed 0 bases, with 13 bases lying between them. The CDR3 protein is CASSPLGMNTEAFF. The CDR3 nucleotides are TGCGCCAGCTCGCCACTGGGGATGAACACTGAAGCTTTCTTT.

V usage is TRBV6-1 and J usage is TRBJ1-5; TRBD1 matches at 11 bases. The CDR3 covers 14 residues. The V and J ends lost 6 bases and 5 bases, in that order; junction bases with no gene match: 3. CDR1 and CDR2 from the germline V gene are MNHNS and SASEGT. CDR3 sequence (DNA): TGTGCCAGCAGGGGACAGGGGGGGTATCAGCCCCAGCATTTT. This sequence encodes CASRGQGGYQPQHF.

This chain joins TRBV7-3 and TRBJ2-3, with 11 bases that match TRBD2. V was clipped by 5 bases and J by 3 bases; unmatched bases: 4. CDR3 length: 15 residues. CDR1 is SGHTA, CDR2 FQGTGA, per germline. Here the CDR3 DNA reads TGTGCCAGCAGCCCGACTAGCGGGGCAACAGATACGCAGTATTTT. This codes for CASSPTSGATDTQYF.

The CDR3 DNA follows: TGTGCCTGGGCGGGGGGGGTAGTGGAGACCCAGTACTTC. Its translation: CAWAGGVVETQYF. The chain joins TRBV30 to TRBJ2-5, with 9 positions matching TRBD2. This CDR3 contains 13 residues. V gave up 5 bases and J gave up 5 bases; unmatched junction bases: 6. Germline values: CDR1 GTSNPN, CDR2 SVGIG (reference sequence).

In its sample, this clone was seen a few times. The chain is built from TRBV2 and TRBJ1-1; D gene uncertain. The germline CDR1 and CDR2 sequences are SNHLY and FYNNEI. CDR3 length: 16 amino acids. Trimming pared 7 bases from V and 4 bases from J, leaving 22 bases between. The CDR3 here is CASNFGFRGIITEAFF. CDR3 sequence (DNA): TGTGCCAGCAACTTCGGGTTTCGGGGAATAATCACTGAAGCTTTCTTT.

V is TRBV28 and J is TRBJ1-1; the match to TRBD1 covers 9 bases. With V trimmed by 6 bases and J by 2 bases, 22 bases remained unmatched. Germline V gene data show CDR1 as MDHEN and CDR2 as SYDVKM. This CDR3 spans 20 amino acids. CDR3 in DNA: TGTGCCAGCAGATCAACCGGGACAGGGCTTCAAAAGTGGGGTAACACTGAAGCTTTCTTT. Translated: CASRSTGTGLQKWGNTEAFF.

The chain recombines TRBV4-3 with TRBJ2-6, with D maybe TRBD1 (5 bases). This CDR3 has 13 residues. CDR1 is LGHNA, CDR2 YSLEER, per germline. The V and J ends lost 4 bases and 8 bases respectively, with 9 bases between them. CDR3 bases: TGCGCCAGCAGCCCGGACACTTCCAACGTCCTGACTTTC. Encoded protein: CASSPDTSNVLTF.

CDR3 DNA sequence: TGTGCCAGCAGCTTAGCGGACAACGGCTACACCTTC. Amino acid sequence: CASSLADNGYTF. The rearrangement uses TRBV7-9 and TRBJ1-2, with a possible D match to TRBD1 (5 bases). V lost 0 bases and J 8 bases, leaving 7 bases between the germline ends. CDR3 length: 12 amino acids. The germline V gene has CDR1 SEHNR and CDR2 FQNEAQ (reference sequence).

The rearrangement links TRBV7-2 to TRBJ1-1, with D possibly being TRBD1 (5 bases). Germline assignment: CDR1 SGHTA and CDR2 FQGNSA. The CDR3 totals 14 residues. The V gene lost 0 bases and the J gene lost 11 bases, with 16 bases spanning the gap. The CDR3 DNA follows: TGTGCCAGCAGCTTAGCAGACAGTCCCTTTTGGGCTTTCTTT. The encoded protein is CASSLADSPFWAFF.

V is TRBV5-4 and J is TRBJ1-1, with a tentative D call TRBD1 (5 bases). Trimming stripped 2 bases from V and 3 bases from J, with 14 bases between. Germline CDR1 is SGHNT and CDR2 is YYREEE (reference sequence). This CDR3 contains 15 residues. The CDR3 bases are TGTGCCAGCAGCTTCGGGGCCCATCTGGACACTGAAGCTTTCTTT. The encoded protein is CASSFGAHLDTEAFF.

This clone was detected a few times. This rearrangement joins TRBV2 to TRBJ1-6, with D possibly matching TRBD1 (5 bases). V dropped 4 bases and J dropped 4 bases, with 11 bases sitting between them. CDR1 is SNHLY and CDR2 is FYNNEI in the germline V gene. This CDR3 is 15 amino acids long. In DNA, the CDR3 is TGTGCCAGCAGTGGAACGGGACCTTATAATTCACCCCTCCACTTT. The encoded protein is CASSGTGPYNSPLHF. The whole variable domain, remainder taken from reference TRBV2 and TRBJ1-6, is EPEVTQTPSHQVTQMGQEVILRCVPISNHLYFYWYRQILGQKVEFLVSFYNNEISEKSEIFDDQFSVERPDGSNFTLKIRSTKLEDSAMYFCASSGTGPYNSPLHFGNGTRLTVT.

This clone was observed once. The J gene is TRBJ2-5, the V gene TRBV7-3, with TRBD1 matching 10 bases. The CDR3 totals 14 residues. From germline, CDR1 is SGHTA and CDR2 FQGTGA. The junction had 0 bases not matched to a gene; V was cut back by 2 bases and J by 3 bases. The CDR3 nucleotides are TGTGCCAGCAGCTTAGGGACAGGGGAAGAGACCCAGTACTTC. Protein sequence: CASSLGTGEETQYF.

Concerning this clone: The junction differs from germline at one of its ends, possibly a read error. The chain links TRBV29-1 to TRBJ1-1; TRBD1 agrees at 7 bases. CDR1 and CDR2 (germline): SQVTM, ANQGSEA. The CDR3 totals 15 residues. CDR3 DNA sequence: TGCAGCGTTGGGAGCCGGGGACAGATGAAAACTGAAGCTTTCTTT. Translated, it gives CSVGSRGQMKTEAFF.

The rearrangement joins TRBV6-2 or TRBV6-3 to TRBJ2-7; unclear D gene. CDR1 and CDR2 (germline): MNHEY, SVGEGT. The CDR3 runs 14 residues. Trimming pared 5 bases from V and 6 bases from J, leaving 17 bases between. Here the CDR3 reads CASSAGRQSFEQYF. CDR3 in DNA: TGTGCCAGCAGTGCCGGTCGGCAGAGTTTCGAGCAGTACTTC.